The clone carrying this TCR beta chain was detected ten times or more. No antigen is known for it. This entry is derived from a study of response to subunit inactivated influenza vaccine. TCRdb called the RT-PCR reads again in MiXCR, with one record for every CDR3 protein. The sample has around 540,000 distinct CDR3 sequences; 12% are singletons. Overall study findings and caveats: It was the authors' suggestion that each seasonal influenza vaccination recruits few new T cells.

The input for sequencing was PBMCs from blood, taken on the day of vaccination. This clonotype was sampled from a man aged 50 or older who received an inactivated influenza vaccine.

In DNA form, the CDR3 reads TGTGCCAGCAGCTTAGAGGACGGGTGGGAGCTGTTTTTT. The encoded protein is CASSLEDGWELFF. This chain links TRBV7-2 with TRBJ2-2; D call uncertain. Trimming pared 1 base from V and 9 bases from J, leaving 9 bases between. The CDR3 is 13 amino acids. In germline, CDR1 is SGHTA, CDR2 FQGNSA. Together with reference TRBV7-2 and TRBJ2-2, the CDR3 gives the full variable domain: GAGVSQSPSNKVTEKGKDVELRCDPISGHTALYWYRQSLGQGLEFLIYFQGNSAPDKSGLPSDRFSAERTGGSVSTLTIQRTQQEDSAVYLCASSLEDGWELFFGEGSRLTVL.